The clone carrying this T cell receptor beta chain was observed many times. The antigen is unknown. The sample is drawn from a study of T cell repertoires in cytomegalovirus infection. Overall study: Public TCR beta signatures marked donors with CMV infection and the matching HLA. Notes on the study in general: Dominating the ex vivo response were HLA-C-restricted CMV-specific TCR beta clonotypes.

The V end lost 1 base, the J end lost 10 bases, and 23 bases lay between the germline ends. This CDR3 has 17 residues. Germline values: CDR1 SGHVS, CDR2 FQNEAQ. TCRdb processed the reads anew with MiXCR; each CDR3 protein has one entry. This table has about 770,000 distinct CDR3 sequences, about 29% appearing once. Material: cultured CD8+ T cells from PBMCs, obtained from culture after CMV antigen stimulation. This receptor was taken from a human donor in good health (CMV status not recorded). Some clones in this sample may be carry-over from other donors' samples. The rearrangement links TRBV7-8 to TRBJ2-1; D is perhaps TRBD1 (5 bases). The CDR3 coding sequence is TGTGCCAGCAGCTTAGTTGGGTGGACACCCATCTTAGGGGAGCAGTTCTTC. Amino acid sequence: CASSLVGWTPILGEQFF.